This TCR beta chain was found in a study of blood T cells in healthy people across ages (dated by TCRdb to between 2014 and 2017). Regarding the complete study: Template switching captured roughly one uniquely barcoded TCR beta cDNA molecule per two T cells in model experiments. The study measured age-related changes in TCR beta repertoire diversity using deep sequencing normalized with unique cDNA molecular identifiers. The donors were split into four age groups: young (average 16 years), middle-aged (more than 35), aged (approximately 59) and long-lived (roughly 77). To avoid experimental bias, donors of different ages were randomly spread across the sequencing lanes. Two additional independent replicas of 1 million unique cDNA reads from the same blood draw were analyzed for two donors (one aged 18 to 30 and one aged 80 or older). General study outcomes and caveats: Estimates of total diversity based on one million sequenced T cells were considered lower bounds and underestimates. Bulk unsorted PBMC profiling prevented conclusive comparison of naive and antigen-experienced compartments. As age increased, observed TCR beta diversity per million T cells dropped in a roughly linear way, and a significant reduction was already evident by age around 41. Donor CMV infection status was unknown, potentially confounding age-related changes in expanded clonotypes. Compared with the aged group, the long-lived group had more naive CD4+ T cells, fewer expanded clones and increased TCR diversity, suggesting age selection. Observed TCR beta diversity correlated strongly with the percentage of naive T cells measured by flow cytometry.

This clonotype has at least ten counts. No antigen is known for it. There are no base qualities to consult, and no much larger clone falls within one base. The trim is 7 bases for V and 5 bases for J, with a gap of 22 bases between the germline ends. The CDR3 contains 15 residues, cysteine and phenylalanine counted. Just CDR3 DNA is preserved here, 45 bases in frame from base 1. From a lookup of the germline V gene, CDR1 and CDR2 are SQVTM and ANQGSEA. Systemically healthy Caucasian individuals from Russia, approximately 39 in total and aged about 6 to 100 years, were included as donors. Around 9.8 milliliters of peripheral blood were collected from each donor into EDTA-treated Vacutainer tubes. Ficoll-Paque density-gradient centrifugation was used to isolate PBMCs, with at least 7 million obtained per sample. Trizol reagent was used to extract total RNA from PBMCs, with at least 6 micrograms per sample. For every donor, flow cytometry on a PBMC aliquot measured the percentage of naive CD45RAhigh/CD27high T cells.

Library construction relied on 5' RACE. A second PCR of 7 to 11 cycles was run with a J-beta primer mix and a sample-barcoded 5' primer. A unique molecular identifier was introduced onto each TCR beta cDNA molecule by a template-switch 5' adaptor carrying 12 random nucleotides. At least 3 million CDR3-containing paired-end reads were obtained from each sample. All of the RNA was converted into first-strand cDNA using the Mint cDNA synthesis kit, with a TRBC-specific oligonucleotide serving as the primer. Following uracil-DNA glycosylase treatment, a first 18-cycle PCR with universal primers M1SS and BC2_uni_R was performed on all cDNA. In the authors' own workflow: Each sample was normalized by randomly selecting 1 million high-quality reads, each carrying a distinct molecular identifier. Instead of being binned into consensus sequences, reads that shared molecular identifiers were thrown out. MiTCR, run with a Q25 quality threshold and the strictest error-elimination algorithm, handled CDR3 identification, clonotype clustering and error correction. A nonparametric unseen species model with Euler transformation was used to estimate a lower bound on total TCR beta diversity. The public reads were quality trimmed at Q25 with fastp and then assembled into clones with MiXCR by TCRdb, keeping productive beta chains. Rows with one shared CDR3 protein collapse into an entry with the most common genes and DNA. These V and J calls rely on TCRdb rather than the paper's analysis. This sample comprises some 1.8 million distinct CDR3 sequences, roughly two fifths of them detected only once. The top ten clonotypes cover about 23% of the sample.

Sequencing was carried out using blood. The chain joins TRBV29-1 to TRBJ2-3, with the D assignment possibly TRBD1 or TRBD2, given 5 matching bases for each. The TCR was taken from a human donor in good health. The sequence in DNA is TGCAGCGCCCGTCAGCTGGATGGGGCGGGAGATACGCAGTATTTT. This codes for CSARQLDGAGDTQYF.